Listed below are T cell receptor beta chains from one sample, sequenced in a study of blood T cell repertoires in COVID-19. The assay was immunoSEQ multiplex PCR, and TCRdb's table has in-frame clones only and misses some. The sample holds 150,000 to 180,000 clones, roughly nine tenths seen once. Specimen: peripheral blood. These receptor sequences come from a woman in her 70s with acute or convalescent COVID-19. Both conserved end residues are part of each CDR3. Each record gives: J gene, D gene, clone size, CDR3 length, V gene, CDR3 DNA, CDR3 protein. D genes are given only for firm matches. Expanded clones get a size class; other rows say once, few or many, or leave the size out.

>TRBJ2-7|TRBD1|once|14|TRBV5-1
TGCGCCAGCAGCGCCCGGGACAGGACCTACGAGCAGTACTTC
CASSARDRTYEQYF
>TRBJ2-2|-|-|15|TRBV7-6
TGTGCCAGCAGCGCAAACAGGGGAGGCACCGGGGAGCTGTTTTTT
CASSANRGGTGELFF
>TRBJ2-3|TRBD1|-|14|TRBV9
TGTGCCAGCAGCAACACAGGGGGCAGAGATACGCAGTATTTT
CASSNTGGRDTQYF
>TRBJ2-1|-|-|17|TRBV14
TGTGCCAGCAGCCAAGACTGGGCCAGACCCCCGCCCAATGAGCAGTTCTTC
CASSQDWARPPPNEQFF
>TRBJ1-1|-|-|13|TRBV7-9
TGTGCCAGCAGTGGCAGGCCTAACACTGAAGCTTTCTTT
CASSGRPNTEAFF
>TRBJ1-2|-|-|13|TRBV14
TGTGCCAGCAGCCCGGGACTCAGCTATGGCTACACCTTC
CASSPGLSYGYTF
>TRBJ2-7|-|-|16|TRBV7-8
TGTGCCAGCAGCTTAGGGCTAGGCAGGGGATGGGACGAGCAGTACTTC
CASSLGLGRGWDEQYF
>TRBJ1-2|TRBD1|-|15|TRBV4-2
TGTGCCAGCAGTGCGCCGGGACAGATATACTATGGCTACACCTTC
CASSAPGQIYYGYTF
>TRBJ2-1|-|-|16|TRBV5-1
TGCGCCAGCAGCCCATGGGGGGAAGAGTTACACAATGAGCAGTTCTTC
CASSPWGEELHNEQFF
>TRBJ1-3|-|-|16|TRBV28
TGTGCCAGCACCACCCCCTCCACAGGGACAGGAAACACCATATATTTT
CASTTPSTGTGNTIYF
>TRBJ2-7|-|-|15|TRBV5-6
TGTGCCAGCAGCTTGGGGCAGGGGACGCTTTACGAGCAGTACTTC
CASSLGQGTLYEQYF
>TRBJ2-6|-|-|17|TRBV9
TGTGCCAGCAGCGTAGCTTTACTGAGCTCTGGGGCCAACGTCCTGACTTTC
CASSVALLSSGANVLTF
>TRBJ1-3|-|-|18|TRBV5-1
TGCGCCAGCAGCTCTATGACCGACAGGCCCTTTGGCGGAAACACCATATATTTT
CASSSMTDRPFGGNTIYF
>TRBJ2-5|-|once|14|TRBV12-5
TGTGCTAGTGCAGTAAGCCCTAGCATAGAGACCCAGTACTTC
CASAVSPSIETQYF
>TRBJ2-2|-|-|15|TRBV19
TGTGCCAGTAGTATGGCGCAGAGGAGGACCGGGGAGCTGTTTTTT
CASSMAQRRTGELFF
>TRBJ1-3|-|-|16|TRBV30
TGTGCGCGAGCCGCCGCGAGGGCCTACCTGGGAAACACCATATATTTT
CARAAARAYLGNTIYF
>TRBJ1-1|TRBD1|-|15|TRBV7-9
TGTGCCAGCAGCCCATTGGGACAGCTGAACACTGAAGCTTTCTTT
CASSPLGQLNTEAFF
>TRBJ2-7|TRBD2|-|16|TRBV30
TGTGCCTGGAGTGTATGGGGTAGGGAGGGCTCCTACGAGCAGTACTTC
CAWSVWGREGSYEQYF
>TRBJ2-2|TRBD1|once|17|TRBV4-3
TGCGCCAGCAGCCAAGTGAGACAGGGGGACTACCCCGGGGAGCTGTTTTTT
CASSQVRQGDYPGELFF
>TRBJ1-5|-|-|12|TRBV6-5
TGTGCCAGCACCGGCCCAGAGGAGGCCCAGCATTTT
CASTGPEEAQHF
>TRBJ2-2|TRBD2|-|15|TRBV7-4
TGTGCCAGCAGCTTAGTGGCGGGGGGGAAGCGGGAGCTGTTTTTT
CASSLVAGGKRELFF
>TRBJ2-7|-|-|14|TRBV10-2
TGCGCCAGCAGTGAGCGGGGGTCACAGGGGAAGCAGTACTTC
CASSERGSQGKQYF
>TRBJ2-7|TRBD1|-|15|TRBV9
TGTGCCAGCAGCCCCCCGGGGACAGGGGGGCACGAGCAGTACTTC
CASSPPGTGGHEQYF
>TRBJ2-3|TRBD2|-|14|TRBV28
TGTGCCAGTGGGAGCGGGGGGCGCACAGATACGCAGTATTTT
CASGSGGRTDTQYF
>TRBJ1-3|TRBD1|-|16|TRBV14
TGTGCCAGCAGCCAAGACGGCAGGGGGTCTGGAAACACCATATATTTT
CASSQDGRGSGNTIYF
>TRBJ2-3|TRBD1|once|14|TRBV6-5
TGTGCCAGCGATGGGACAGGGGTTGGGGATACGCAGTATTTT
CASDGTGVGDTQYF
>TRBJ1-2|-|-|13|TRBV6-5
TGTGCCAGCAGCTATACCCAGGGCTATGGCTACACCTTC
CASSYTQGYGYTF
>TRBJ2-1|TRBD2|-|20|TRBV19
TGTGCCAGTATAAGGACTAGCGGGGGGGCCGGTCGCCCCTCCTACAATGAGCAGTTCTTC
CASIRTSGGAGRPSYNEQFF
>TRBJ2-1|-|-|17|TRBV7-9
TGTGCCAGCAGCCACACACAGGGTAGAAGCTCCTACAATGAGCAGTTCTTC
CASSHTQGRSSYNEQFF
>TRBJ2-3|TRBD2|once|15|TRBV7-9
TGTGCCAGCAGCTCAAGCGGGGGGTACACAGATACGCAGTATTTT
CASSSSGGYTDTQYF
>TRBJ2-1|TRBD1|-|15|TRBV9
TGTGCCAGCAGCGCTCGCGCAGGGGGCTTGGATGAGCAGTTCTTC
CASSARAGGLDEQFF
>TRBJ1-1|-|once|13|TRBV5-1
TGCGCCAGCAGCTCAACAGTGAACACTGAAGCTTTCTTT
CASSSTVNTEAFF
>TRBJ2-1|TRBD2|few|17|TRBV7-8
TGTGCCAGCAGCTTGGCCACGGGACTAGCGGGTTACAATGAGCAGTTCTTC
CASSLATGLAGYNEQFF
>TRBJ1-4|-|-|15|TRBV5-1
TGCGCCAGCAGCTTGGAGGAGGGCCTCCATGAAAAACTGTTTTTT
CASSLEEGLHEKLFF
>TRBJ1-6|-|-|15|TRBV7-9
TGTGCCAGCAGCCTACCCCGACATGGAAATTCACCCCTCCACTTT
CASSLPRHGNSPLHF
>TRBJ2-3|-|-|17|TRBV2
TGTGCCAGCAGTGATGGGAGCGCGGGGTCTAGCACAGATACGCAGTATTTT
CASSDGSAGSSTDTQYF
>TRBJ1-2|TRBD1|-|15|TRBV6-5
TGTGCCAGCAGTTACCTCCAGGGGGGTAACTATGGCTACACCTTC
CASSYLQGGNYGYTF
>TRBJ1-4|-|-|16|TRBV4-3
TGCGCCAGCAGCCAAGCCCCGACGGGAAACAATGAAAAACTGTTTTTT
CASSQAPTGNNEKLFF
>TRBJ1-3|-|-|13|TRBV9
TGTGCCAGCAGCGACAGCGGGGGAAACACCATATATTTT
CASSDSGGNTIYF
>TRBJ2-3|TRBD2|once|17|TRBV11-2
TGTGCCAGCAGCCGATCCCGGGTGGCGGGGGGCCCAGATACGCAGTATTTT
CASSRSRVAGGPDTQYF
>TRBJ1-4|-|-|16|TRBV27
TGTGCCAGCAGTTTTTATCCCCCTGCAACTAATGAAAAACTGTTTTTT
CASSFYPPATNEKLFF
>TRBJ1-5|-|-|14|TRBV2
TGTGCCAGCACATGGACAGCTAGCAATCAGCCCCAGCATTTT
CASTWTASNQPQHF
>TRBJ1-1|TRBD1|-|14|TRBV18
TGTGCCAGCTCACCGGGACAGGAGGGCACTGAAGCTTTCTTT
CASSPGQEGTEAFF
>TRBJ1-2|-|-|15|TRBV28
TGTGCCAGCAGTTTAAGACAGGTTTCTAACTATGGCTACACCTTC
CASSLRQVSNYGYTF
>TRBJ2-3|TRBD1|-|15|TRBV7-9
TGTGCCAGCACCTCCGGGACAGGGATCGCAGATACGCAGTATTTT
CASTSGTGIADTQYF
>TRBJ1-1|-|-|14|TRBV29-1
TGCAGCGGGATACGGCGGGGAGGGAACACTGAAGCTTTCTTT
CSGIRRGGNTEAFF
>TRBJ1-6|-|-|15|TRBV6-5
TGTGCCAGCAGTTACGTGAGGGTCCTGAATTCACCCCTCCACTTT
CASSYVRVLNSPLHF
>TRBJ1-5|-|-|15|TRBV6-7
TGTGCCAGCAGTTACCGCGGACATAGTAATCAGCCCCAGCATTTT
CASSYRGHSNQPQHF
>TRBJ1-5|-|-|17|TRBV15
TGTGCCACCAGCGGTGGATTACGGACAGTTAGCAATCAGCCCCAGCATTTT
CATSGGLRTVSNQPQHF
>TRBJ1-6|-|-|17|TRBV4-3
TGCGCCAGCAGCCCCCGGGACATGAGCTCCTATAATTCACCCCTCCACTTT
CASSPRDMSSYNSPLHF
>TRBJ1-3|-|-|18|TRBV4-3
TGCGCCAGCAGCCAAGTGCCCCAGGGGACGAGCTCTGGAAACACCATATATTTT
CASSQVPQGTSSGNTIYF
>TRBJ1-3|-|-|15|TRBV5-1
TGCGCCAGCAGGGGGCCAGGGAAGGATGGAAACACCATATATTTT
CASRGPGKDGNTIYF
>TRBJ2-5|TRBD2|-|13|TRBV19
TGTGCCAGTAGTGCCCCCGGGGGGGAGACCCAGTACTTC
CASSAPGGETQYF
>TRBJ2-3|TRBD2|-|15|TRBV3-1/TRBV3-2
TGTGCCAGCGGCTCCAGCGGGGCTGCCGGAGATACGCAGTATTTT
CASGSSGAAGDTQYF
>TRBJ1-2|-|-|15|TRBV4-3
TGCGCCAGCAGCCAAGAGTCCCATCCTAACTATGGCTACACCTTC
CASSQESHPNYGYTF